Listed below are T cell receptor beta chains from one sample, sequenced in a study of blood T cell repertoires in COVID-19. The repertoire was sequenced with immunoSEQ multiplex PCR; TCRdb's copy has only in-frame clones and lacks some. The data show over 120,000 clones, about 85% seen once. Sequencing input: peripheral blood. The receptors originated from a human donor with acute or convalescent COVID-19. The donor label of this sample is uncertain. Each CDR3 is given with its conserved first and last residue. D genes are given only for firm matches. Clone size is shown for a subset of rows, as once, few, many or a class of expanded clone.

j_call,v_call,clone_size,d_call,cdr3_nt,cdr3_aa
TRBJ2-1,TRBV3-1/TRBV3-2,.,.,TGTGCCAGCAGCCAGGGTCGGGGTAGGTCGGATGAGCAGTTCTTC,CASSQGRGRSDEQFF
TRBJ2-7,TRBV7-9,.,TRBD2,TGTGCCAGCAGCACGGGGGGACTATTCTACGAGCAGTACTTC,CASSTGGLFYEQYF
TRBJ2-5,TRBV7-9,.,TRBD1,TGTGCCAGCAGCGCGACAGGGTCTCAAGAGACCCAGTACTTC,CASSATGSQETQYF
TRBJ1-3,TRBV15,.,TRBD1,TGTGCCACCAGCCGCAGGACAGGGAACGGAAACACCATATATTTT,CATSRRTGNGNTIYF
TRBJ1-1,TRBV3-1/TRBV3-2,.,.,TGTGCCAGCAGCCAAGTGGGAGGGTTCACTGAAGCTTTCTTT,CASSQVGGFTEAFF
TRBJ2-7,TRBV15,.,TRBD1,TGTGCCACCAGCAGAGATCCGCAGGGGGTCTACGAGCAGTACTTC,CATSRDPQGVYEQYF
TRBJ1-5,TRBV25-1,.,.,TGTGCCAGCGTAGAATCGGGGCCCCAGCATTTT,CASVESGPQHF
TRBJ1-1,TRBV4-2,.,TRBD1,TGTGCCAGCAGCCAAGCGCAGGGGGTGAACACTGAAGCTTTCTTT,CASSQAQGVNTEAFF
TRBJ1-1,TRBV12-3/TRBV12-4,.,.,TGTGCCAGCAGTTTGCAGTATCCTGAAGCTTTCTTT,CASSLQYPEAFF
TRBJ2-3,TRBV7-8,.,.,TGTGCCAGCAGCCGGCGGGTAGATACGCAGTATTTT,CASSRRVDTQYF
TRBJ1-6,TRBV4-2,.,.,TGTGCCAGCAGCCCAACGGCAGGGTACAATTCACCCCTCCACTTT,CASSPTAGYNSPLHF
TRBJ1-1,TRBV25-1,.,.,TGTGCCAGCAGTGGGGGAGGGTGGGGAGCTTTCTTT,CASSGGGWGAFF
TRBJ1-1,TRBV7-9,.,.,TGTGCCAGCAGCGAACTCTCGGGGACTGAAGCTTTCTTT,CASSELSGTEAFF
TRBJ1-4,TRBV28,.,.,TGTGCCAGCACGATAGCGGGCCAGGGCCATGAAAAACTGTTTTTT,CASTIAGQGHEKLFF
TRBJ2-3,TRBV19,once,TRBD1,TGTGCCAGTAGTCGGGACAGGGGTCTCACAGATACGCAGTATTTT,CASSRDRGLTDTQYF
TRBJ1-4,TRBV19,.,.,TGTGCCAGTTCCCGAGAGGGCGGCGATGAAAAACTGTTTTTT,CASSREGGDEKLFF
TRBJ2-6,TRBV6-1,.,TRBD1,TGTGCCAGCAGTGATCCGGGACAGGCCCTCTCTGGGGCCAACGTCCTGACTTTC,CASSDPGQALSGANVLTF
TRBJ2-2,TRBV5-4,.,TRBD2,TGTGCCAGCAGGACGGGACTAGCGGGGGGGAACACCGGGGAGCTGTTTTTT,CASRTGLAGGNTGELFF
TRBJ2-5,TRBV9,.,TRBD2,TGTGCCAGCAGTTATAGCGGGGCACAAGAGACCCAGTACTTC,CASSYSGAQETQYF
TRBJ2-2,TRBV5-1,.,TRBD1,TGCGCCAGCAGCCCGAGGACAGGGGGGAACACCGGGGAGCTGTTTTTT,CASSPRTGGNTGELFF
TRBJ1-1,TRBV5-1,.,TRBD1,TGCGCCAGCAGCTCCCGGACAGGGAACACTGAAGCTTTCTTT,CASSSRTGNTEAFF
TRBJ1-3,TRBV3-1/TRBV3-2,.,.,TGTGCCAGCAGCCAAGAGAGTCGTCAATCTGGAAACACCATATATTTT,CASSQESRQSGNTIYF
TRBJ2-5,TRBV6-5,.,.,TGTGCCAGCAGAAGGACGCAGCGGCGGGGAGAGACCCAGTACTTC,CASRRTQRRGETQYF
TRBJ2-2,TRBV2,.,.,TGTGCCAGCAGCGCCGGGGTAGTGAACACCGGGGAGCTGTTTTTT,CASSAGVVNTGELFF
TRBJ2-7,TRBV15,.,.,TGTGCCACCAGCAGAGATCCCCTCCGCGAGCAGTACTTC,CATSRDPLREQYF
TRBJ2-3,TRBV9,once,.,TGTGCCAGCAGCGTAGGTGGTAGAGATACGCAGTATTTT,CASSVGGRDTQYF
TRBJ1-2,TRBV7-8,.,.,TGTGCCAGCAGCTTAGCACCTCTCACAGGGTATGGCTACACCTTC,CASSLAPLTGYGYTF
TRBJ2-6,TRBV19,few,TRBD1,TGTGCCAGTAGTCCCGACAGGGGACGGGGGGCCAACGTCCTGACTTTC,CASSPDRGRGANVLTF
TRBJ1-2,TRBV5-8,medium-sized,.,TGTGCCAGCATTATTCAGGCTAACTATGGCTACACCTTC,CASIIQANYGYTF
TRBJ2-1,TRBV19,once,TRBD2,TGTGCCAGTAGTATAGCAGCGGGAGACAATGAGCAGTTCTTC,CASSIAAGDNEQFF
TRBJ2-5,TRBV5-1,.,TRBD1,TGCGCCAGCAGCTTCACCGGGACAGAATACCAAGAGACCCAGTACTTC,CASSFTGTEYQETQYF
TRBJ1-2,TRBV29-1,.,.,TGCAGCGTTGAAGGTTTGGGGCTCCCTGGCTACACCTTC,CSVEGLGLPGYTF
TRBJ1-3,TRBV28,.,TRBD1,TGTGCCAGCAGTTCACAGGGGGCTACTGGAAACACCATATATTTT,CASSSQGATGNTIYF
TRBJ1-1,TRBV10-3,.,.,TGTGCCATCAGGGGGGAGGGCAGTACTGAAGCTTTCTTT,CAIRGEGSTEAFF
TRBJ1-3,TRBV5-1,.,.,TGCGCCAGCAGCTTGGCTGCGGGTCGTTCTGGCACCATATATTTT,CASSLAAGRSGTIYF